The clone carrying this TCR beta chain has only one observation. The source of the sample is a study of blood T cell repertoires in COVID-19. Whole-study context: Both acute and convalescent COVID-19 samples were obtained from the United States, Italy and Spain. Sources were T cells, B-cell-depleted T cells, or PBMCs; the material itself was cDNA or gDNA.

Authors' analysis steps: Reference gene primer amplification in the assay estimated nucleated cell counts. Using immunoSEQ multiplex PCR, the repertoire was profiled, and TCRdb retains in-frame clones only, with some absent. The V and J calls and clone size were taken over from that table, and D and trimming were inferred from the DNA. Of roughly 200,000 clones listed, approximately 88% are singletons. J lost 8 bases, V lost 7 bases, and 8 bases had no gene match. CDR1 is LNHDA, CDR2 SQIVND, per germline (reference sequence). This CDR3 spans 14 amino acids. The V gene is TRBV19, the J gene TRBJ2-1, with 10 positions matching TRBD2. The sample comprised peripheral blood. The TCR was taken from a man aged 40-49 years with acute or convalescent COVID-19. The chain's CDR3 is CASIGSGRSHEQFF. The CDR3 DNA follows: TGTGCCAGTATAGGTAGCGGGAGGTCCCATGAGCAGTTCTTC. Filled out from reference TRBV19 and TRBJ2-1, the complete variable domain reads DGGITQSPKYLFRKEGQNVTLSCEQNLNHDAMYWYRQDPGQGLRLIYYSQIVNDFQKGDIAEGYSVSREKKESFPLTVTSAQKNPTAFYLCASIGSGRSHEQFFGPGTRLTVL.